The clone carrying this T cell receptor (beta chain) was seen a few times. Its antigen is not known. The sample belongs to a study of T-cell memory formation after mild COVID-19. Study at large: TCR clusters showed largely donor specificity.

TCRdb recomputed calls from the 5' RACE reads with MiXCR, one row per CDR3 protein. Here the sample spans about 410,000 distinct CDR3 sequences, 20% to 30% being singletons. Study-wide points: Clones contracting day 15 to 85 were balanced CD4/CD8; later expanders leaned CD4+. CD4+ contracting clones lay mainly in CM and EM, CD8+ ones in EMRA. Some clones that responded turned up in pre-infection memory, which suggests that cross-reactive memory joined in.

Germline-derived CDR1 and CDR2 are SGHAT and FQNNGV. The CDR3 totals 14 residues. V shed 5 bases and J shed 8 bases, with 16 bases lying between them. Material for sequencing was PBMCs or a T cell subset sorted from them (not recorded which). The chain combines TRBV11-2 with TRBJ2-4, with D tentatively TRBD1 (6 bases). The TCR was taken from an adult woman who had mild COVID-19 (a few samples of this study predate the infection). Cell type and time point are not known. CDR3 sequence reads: CASSRVYRDDIQYF. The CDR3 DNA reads TGTGCCAGCAGCCGTGTCTACAGGGATGACATTCAGTACTTC.